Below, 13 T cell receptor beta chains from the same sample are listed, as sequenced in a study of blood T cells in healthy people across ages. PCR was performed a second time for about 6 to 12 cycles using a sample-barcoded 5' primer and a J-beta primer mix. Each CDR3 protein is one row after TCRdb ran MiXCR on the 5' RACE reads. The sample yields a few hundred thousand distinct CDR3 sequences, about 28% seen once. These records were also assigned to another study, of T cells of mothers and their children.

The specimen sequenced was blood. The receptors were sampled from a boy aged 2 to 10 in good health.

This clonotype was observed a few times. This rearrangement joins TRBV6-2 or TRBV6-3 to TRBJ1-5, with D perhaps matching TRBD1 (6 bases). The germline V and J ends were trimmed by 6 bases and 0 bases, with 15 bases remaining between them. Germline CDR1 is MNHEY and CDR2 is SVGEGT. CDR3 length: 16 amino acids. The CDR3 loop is CASRETGAYSNQPQHF. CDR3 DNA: TGTGCCAGCAGAGAGACAGGAGCCTATAGCAATCAGCCCCAGCATTTT.

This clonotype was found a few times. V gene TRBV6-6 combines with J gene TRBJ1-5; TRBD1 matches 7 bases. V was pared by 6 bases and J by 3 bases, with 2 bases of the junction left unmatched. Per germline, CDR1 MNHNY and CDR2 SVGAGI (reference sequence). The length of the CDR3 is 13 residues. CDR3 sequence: CASRRGLNQPQHF. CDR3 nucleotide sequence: TGTGCCAGCAGAAGGGGGCTCAATCAGCCCCAGCATTTT.

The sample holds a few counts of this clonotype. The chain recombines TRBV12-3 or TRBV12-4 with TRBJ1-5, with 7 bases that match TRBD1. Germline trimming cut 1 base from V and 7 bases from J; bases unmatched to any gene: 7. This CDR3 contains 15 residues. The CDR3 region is CASSLETQGWQPQHF. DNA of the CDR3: TGTGCCAGCAGTTTAGAGACACAGGGGTGGCAGCCCCAGCATTTT.

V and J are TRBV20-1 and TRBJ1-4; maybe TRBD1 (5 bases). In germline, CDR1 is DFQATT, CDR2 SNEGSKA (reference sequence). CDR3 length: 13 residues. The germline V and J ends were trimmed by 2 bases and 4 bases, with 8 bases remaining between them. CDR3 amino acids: CSARPGLNEKLFF. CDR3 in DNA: TGCAGTGCTAGACCGGGACTTAATGAAAAACTGTTTTTT.

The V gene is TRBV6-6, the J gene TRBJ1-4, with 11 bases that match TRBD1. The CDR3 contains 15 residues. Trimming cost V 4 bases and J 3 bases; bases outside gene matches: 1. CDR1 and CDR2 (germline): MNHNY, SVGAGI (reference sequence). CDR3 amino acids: CASSWGQGANEKLFF. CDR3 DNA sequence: TGTGCCAGCAGTTGGGGACAGGGGGCTAATGAAAAACTGTTTTTT.

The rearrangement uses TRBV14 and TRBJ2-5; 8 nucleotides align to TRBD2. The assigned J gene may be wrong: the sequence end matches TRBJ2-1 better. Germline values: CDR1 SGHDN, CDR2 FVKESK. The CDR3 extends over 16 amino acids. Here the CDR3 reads CASSFRAGVPSNEQFF. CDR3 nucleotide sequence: TGTGCCAGCAGCTTTCGAGCGGGAGTGCCCAGCAATGAGCAGTTCTTC.

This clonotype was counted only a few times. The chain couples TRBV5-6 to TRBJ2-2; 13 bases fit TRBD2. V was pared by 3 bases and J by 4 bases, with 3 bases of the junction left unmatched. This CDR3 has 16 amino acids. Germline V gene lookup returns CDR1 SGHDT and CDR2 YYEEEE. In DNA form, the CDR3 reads TGTGCCAGCAGCTGGGGACTAGCGGGACGCACCGGGGAGCTGTTTTTT. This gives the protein CASSWGLAGRTGELFF.

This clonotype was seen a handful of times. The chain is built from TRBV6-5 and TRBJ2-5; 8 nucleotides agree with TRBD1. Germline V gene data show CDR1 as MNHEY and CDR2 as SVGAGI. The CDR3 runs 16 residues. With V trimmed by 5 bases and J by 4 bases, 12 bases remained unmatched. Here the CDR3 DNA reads TGTGCCAGCAGTCAAGGAGACCAGGGGGCCGGAGAGACCCAGTACTTC. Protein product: CASSQGDQGAGETQYF.

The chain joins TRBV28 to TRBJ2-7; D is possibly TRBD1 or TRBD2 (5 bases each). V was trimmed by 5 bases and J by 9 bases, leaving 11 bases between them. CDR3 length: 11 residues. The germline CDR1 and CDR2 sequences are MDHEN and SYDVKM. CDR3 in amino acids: CASSTLRGQYF. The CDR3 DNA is TGTGCCAGCAGTACACTGAGGGGGCAGTACTTC. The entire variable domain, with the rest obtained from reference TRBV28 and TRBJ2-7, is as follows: DVKVTQSSRYLVKRTGEKVFLECVQDMDHENMFWYRQDPGLGLRLIYFSYDVKMKEKGDIPEGYSVSREKKERFSLILESASTNQTSMYLCASSTLRGQYFGPGTRLTVT.

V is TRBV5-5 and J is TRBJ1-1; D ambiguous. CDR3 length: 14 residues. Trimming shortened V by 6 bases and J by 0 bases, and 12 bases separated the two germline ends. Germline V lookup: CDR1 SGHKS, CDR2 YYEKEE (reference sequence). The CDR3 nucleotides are TGTGCCAGCACCCTATGGGGAATGAACACTGAAGCTTTCTTT. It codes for CASTLWGMNTEAFF.

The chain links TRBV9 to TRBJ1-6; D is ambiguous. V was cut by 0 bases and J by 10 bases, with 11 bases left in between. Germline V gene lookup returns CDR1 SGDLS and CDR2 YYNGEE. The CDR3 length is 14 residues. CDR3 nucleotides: TGTGCCAGCAGCGTAGCAGCAGGCCCCTCACCCCTCCACTTT. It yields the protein CASSVAAGPSPLHF.

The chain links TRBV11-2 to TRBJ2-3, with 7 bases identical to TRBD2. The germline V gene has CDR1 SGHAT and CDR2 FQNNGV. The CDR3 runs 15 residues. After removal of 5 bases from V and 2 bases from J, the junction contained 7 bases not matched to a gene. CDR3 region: CASSQRGHATDTQYF. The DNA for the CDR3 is TGTGCCAGCAGCCAGCGGGGCCACGCCACAGATACGCAGTATTTT.

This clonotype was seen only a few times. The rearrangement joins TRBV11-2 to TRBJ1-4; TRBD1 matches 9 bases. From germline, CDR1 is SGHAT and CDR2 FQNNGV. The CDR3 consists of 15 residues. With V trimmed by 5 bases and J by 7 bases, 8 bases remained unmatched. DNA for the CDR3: TGTGCCAGCAGCGCATACAGGGGGCGCGGTGAAAAACTGTTTTTT. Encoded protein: CASSAYRGRGEKLFF.